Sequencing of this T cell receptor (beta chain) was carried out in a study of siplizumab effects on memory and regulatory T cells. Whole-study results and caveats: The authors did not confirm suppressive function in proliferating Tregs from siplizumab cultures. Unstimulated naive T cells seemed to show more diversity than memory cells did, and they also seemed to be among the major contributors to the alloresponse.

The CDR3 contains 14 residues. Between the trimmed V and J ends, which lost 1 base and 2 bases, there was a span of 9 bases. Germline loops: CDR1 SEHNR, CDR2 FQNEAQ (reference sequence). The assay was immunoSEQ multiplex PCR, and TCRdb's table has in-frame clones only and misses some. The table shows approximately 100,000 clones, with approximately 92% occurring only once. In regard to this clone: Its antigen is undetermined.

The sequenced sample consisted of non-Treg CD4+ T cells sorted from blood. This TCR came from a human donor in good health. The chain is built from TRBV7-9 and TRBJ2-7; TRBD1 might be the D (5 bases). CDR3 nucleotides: TGTGCCAGCAGCTTAGGGGGCTCAACCTACGAGCAGTACTTC. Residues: CASSLGGSTYEQYF.